This T cell receptor beta chain is from a study of blood T cells in healthy people across ages. A second PCR of about 7 to 11 cycles used a sample-barcoded 5' primer and a J-beta primer mix. From the 5' RACE reads, TCRdb called clonotypes with MiXCR, one entry per CDR3 protein. The table lists over 1.5 million distinct CDR3 sequences, approximately 50% of them singletons. V was trimmed by 4 bases and J by 7 bases, leaving 10 bases between them. The CDR3 runs to 13 residues. The clonotype comes from a woman between 40 and 50 years old in good health. The sequenced material came from blood. The rearrangement joins TRBV12-3 or TRBV12-4 to TRBJ1-4, with D unclear. CDR3 in DNA: TGTGCCAGCAGTTCATTACCCGGTGAAAAACTGTTTTTT. Translating gives CASSSLPGEKLFF.